The entry that follows covers one T cell receptor beta chain sequence. Its antigen is not known. The sample is drawn from a study of T cell repertoires in cytomegalovirus infection. Overall study context: The authors relied on CMV epitopes, both recently identified HLA-C-restricted and well-studied HLA-B-restricted. The public TCR beta signatures pointed to both CMV infection and matching HLA type. General study points: The ex vivo response was dominated by HLA-C-restricted CMV-specific TCR beta clonotypes.

TCRdb used MiXCR to reprocess the reads, holding one entry per CDR3 protein. Here the sample spans about 24,000 distinct CDR3 sequences, 22% being singletons. Germline assignment: CDR1 LNHNV and CDR2 YYDKDF (reference sequence). Trimming at V came to 2 bases and at J to 1 base, leaving 10 bases not matched to a gene. The CDR3 contains 17 residues. This clonotype was obtained from a human donor in good health (CMV status not recorded). Some clones in this sample may be carry-over from other donors' samples. This rearrangement joins TRBV15 to TRBJ2-5, with TRBD1 matching over 7 bases. The sequencing used CD8+ T cells from cultured PBMCs, collected from culture after CMV antigen stimulation. Here the CDR3 DNA reads TGTGCCACCAGCAGACACCTCTCCGGGACAGTCCAAGAGACCCAGTACTTC. It yields the protein CATSRHLSGTVQETQYF.